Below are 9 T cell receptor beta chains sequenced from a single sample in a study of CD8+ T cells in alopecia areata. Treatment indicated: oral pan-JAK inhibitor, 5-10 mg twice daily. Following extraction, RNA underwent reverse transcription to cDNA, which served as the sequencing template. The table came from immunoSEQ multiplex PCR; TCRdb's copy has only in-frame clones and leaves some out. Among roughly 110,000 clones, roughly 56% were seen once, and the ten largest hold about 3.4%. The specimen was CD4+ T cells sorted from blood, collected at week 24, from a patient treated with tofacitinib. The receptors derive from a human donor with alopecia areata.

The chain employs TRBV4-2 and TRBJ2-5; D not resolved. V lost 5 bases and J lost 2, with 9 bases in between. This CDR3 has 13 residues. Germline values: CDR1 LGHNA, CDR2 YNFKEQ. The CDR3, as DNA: TGTGCCAGCAGCGGGGATCCACAAGAGACCCAGTACTTC. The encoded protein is CASSGDPQETQYF.

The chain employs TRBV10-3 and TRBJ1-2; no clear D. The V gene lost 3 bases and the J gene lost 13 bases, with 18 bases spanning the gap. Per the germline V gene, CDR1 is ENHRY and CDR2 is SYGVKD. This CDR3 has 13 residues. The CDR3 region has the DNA TGTGCCATCAGTGAAGATGCGGAACGGCCTAGCACCTTC. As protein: CAISEDAERPSTF.

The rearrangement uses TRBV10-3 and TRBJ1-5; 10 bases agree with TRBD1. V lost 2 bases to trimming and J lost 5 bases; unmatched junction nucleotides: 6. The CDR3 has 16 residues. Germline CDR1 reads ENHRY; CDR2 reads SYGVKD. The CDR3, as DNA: TGTGCCATCAGTGAGCGTGCGGGACAGGGGTATCAGCCCCAGCATTTT. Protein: CAISERAGQGYQPQHF.

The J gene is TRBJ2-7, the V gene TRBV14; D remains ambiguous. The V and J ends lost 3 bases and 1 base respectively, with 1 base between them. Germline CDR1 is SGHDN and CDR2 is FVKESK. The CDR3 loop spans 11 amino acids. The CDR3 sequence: CASSQSYEQYF. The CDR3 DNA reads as TGTGCCAGCAGCCAGTCCTACGAGCAGTACTTC. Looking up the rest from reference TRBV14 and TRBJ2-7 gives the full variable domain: EAGVTQFPSHSVIEKGQTVTLRCDPISGHDNLYWYRRVMGKEIKFLLHFVKESKQDESGMPNNRFLAERTGGTYSTLKVQPAELEDSGVYFCASSQSYEQYFGPGTRLTVT.

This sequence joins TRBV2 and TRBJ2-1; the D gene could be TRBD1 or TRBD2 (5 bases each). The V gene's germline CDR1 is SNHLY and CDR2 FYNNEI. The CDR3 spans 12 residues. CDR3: CATKVGDGEQFF. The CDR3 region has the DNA TGTGCGACCAAGGTTGGGGACGGTGAGCAGTTCTTC.

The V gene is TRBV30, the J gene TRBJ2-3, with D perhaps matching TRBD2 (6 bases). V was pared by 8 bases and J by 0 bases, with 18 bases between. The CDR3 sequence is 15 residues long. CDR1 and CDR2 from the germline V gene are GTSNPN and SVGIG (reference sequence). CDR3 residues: CARDGGSRSTDTQYF. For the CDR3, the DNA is TGTGCCAGAGACGGGGGATCCAGAAGCACAGATACGCAGTATTTT.

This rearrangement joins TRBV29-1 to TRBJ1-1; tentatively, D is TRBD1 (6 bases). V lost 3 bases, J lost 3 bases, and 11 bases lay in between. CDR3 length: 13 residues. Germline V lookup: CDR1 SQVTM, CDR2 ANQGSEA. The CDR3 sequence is CSVDRGADTEAFF. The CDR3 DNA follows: TGCAGCGTTGACCGGGGGGCTGACACTGAAGCTTTCTTT. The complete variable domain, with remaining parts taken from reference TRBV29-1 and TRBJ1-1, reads SAVISQKPSRDICQRGTSLTIQCQVDSQVTMMFWYRQQPGQSLTLIATANQGSEATYESGFVIDKFPISRPNLTFSTLTVSNMSPEDSSIYLCSVDRGADTEAFFGQGTRLTVV.

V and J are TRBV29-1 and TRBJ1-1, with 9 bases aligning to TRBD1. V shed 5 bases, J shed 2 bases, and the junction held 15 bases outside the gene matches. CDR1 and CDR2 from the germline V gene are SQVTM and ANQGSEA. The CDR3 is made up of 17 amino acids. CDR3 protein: CSVLWVSRDRVNTEAFF. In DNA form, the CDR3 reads TGCAGCGTTTTGTGGGTTTCCCGGGACAGGGTAAACACTGAAGCTTTCTTT. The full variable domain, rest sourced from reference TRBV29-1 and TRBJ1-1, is SAVISQKPSRDICQRGTSLTIQCQVDSQVTMMFWYRQQPGQSLTLIATANQGSEATYESGFVIDKFPISRPNLTFSTLTVSNMSPEDSSIYLCSVLWVSRDRVNTEAFFGQGTRLTVV.

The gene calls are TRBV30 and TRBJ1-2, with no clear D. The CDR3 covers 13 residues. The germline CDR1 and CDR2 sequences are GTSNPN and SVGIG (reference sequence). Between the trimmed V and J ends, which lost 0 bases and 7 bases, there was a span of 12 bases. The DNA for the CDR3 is TGTGCCTGGAGTGTTCGACATCTCGGTGGCTACACCTTC. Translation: CAWSVRHLGGYTF. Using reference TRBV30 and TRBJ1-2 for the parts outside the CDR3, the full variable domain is SQTIHQWPATLVQPVGSPLSLECTVEGTSNPNLYWYRQAAGRGLQLLFYSVGIGQISSEVPQNLSASRPQDRQFILSSKKLLLSDSGFYLCAWSVRHLGGYTFGSGTRLTVV.